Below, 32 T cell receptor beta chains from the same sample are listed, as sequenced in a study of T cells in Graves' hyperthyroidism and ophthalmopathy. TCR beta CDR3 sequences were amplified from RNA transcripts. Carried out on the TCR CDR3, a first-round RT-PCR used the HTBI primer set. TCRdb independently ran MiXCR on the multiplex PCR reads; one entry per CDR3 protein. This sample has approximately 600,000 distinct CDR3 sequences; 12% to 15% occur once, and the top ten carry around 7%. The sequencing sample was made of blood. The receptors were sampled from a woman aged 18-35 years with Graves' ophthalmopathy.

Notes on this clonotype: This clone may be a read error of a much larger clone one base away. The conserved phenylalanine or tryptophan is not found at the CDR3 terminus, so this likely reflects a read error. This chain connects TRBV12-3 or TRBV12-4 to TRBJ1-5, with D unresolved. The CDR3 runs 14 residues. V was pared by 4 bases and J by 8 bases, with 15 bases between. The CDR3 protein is CASSSGLPGEPQHL. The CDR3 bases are TGTGCCAGCAGTTCCGGACTACCCGGTGAGCCCCAGCATCTT.

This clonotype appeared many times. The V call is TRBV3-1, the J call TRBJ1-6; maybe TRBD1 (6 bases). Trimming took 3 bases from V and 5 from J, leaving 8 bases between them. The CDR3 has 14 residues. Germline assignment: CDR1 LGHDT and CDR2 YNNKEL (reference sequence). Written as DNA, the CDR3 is TGTGCCAGCAGCCATCGGACAGATAATTCACCCCTCCACTTT. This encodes CASSHRTDNSPLHF. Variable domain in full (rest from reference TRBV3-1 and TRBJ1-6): DTAVSQTPKYLVTQMGNDKSIKCEQNLGHDTMYWYKQDSKKFLKIMFSYNNKELIINETVPNRFSPKSPDKAHLNLHINSLELGDSAVYFCASSHRTDNSPLHFGNGTRLTVT.

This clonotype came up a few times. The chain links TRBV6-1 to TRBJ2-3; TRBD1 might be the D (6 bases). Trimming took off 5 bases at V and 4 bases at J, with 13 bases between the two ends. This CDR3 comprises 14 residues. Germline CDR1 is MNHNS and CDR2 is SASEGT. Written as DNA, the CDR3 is TGTGCCAGCAGTTATATGGACAGTTCAGATACGCAGTATTTT. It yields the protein CASSYMDSSDTQYF.

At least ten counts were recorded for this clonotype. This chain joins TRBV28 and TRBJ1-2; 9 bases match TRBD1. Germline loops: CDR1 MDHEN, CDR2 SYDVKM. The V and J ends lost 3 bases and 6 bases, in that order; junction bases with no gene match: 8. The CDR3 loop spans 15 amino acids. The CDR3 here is CASSFGDRVFDGYTF. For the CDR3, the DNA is TGTGCCAGCAGTTTCGGGGACAGGGTGTTCGATGGCTACACCTTC.

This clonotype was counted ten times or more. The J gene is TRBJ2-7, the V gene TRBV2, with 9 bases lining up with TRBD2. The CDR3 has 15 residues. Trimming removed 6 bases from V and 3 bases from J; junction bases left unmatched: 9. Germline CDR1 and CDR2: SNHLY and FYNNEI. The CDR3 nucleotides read TGTGCCAGCAGCAACCCTAGCGGGACGAACTACGAGCAGTACTTC. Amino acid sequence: CASSNPSGTNYEQYF.

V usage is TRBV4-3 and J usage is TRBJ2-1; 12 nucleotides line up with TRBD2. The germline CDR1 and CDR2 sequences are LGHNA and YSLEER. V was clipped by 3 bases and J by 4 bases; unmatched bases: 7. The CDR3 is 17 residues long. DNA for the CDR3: TGCGCCAGCAGCCATGGACTAGCGGGGTTATTATACAATGAGCAGTTCTTC. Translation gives CASSHGLAGLLYNEQFF.

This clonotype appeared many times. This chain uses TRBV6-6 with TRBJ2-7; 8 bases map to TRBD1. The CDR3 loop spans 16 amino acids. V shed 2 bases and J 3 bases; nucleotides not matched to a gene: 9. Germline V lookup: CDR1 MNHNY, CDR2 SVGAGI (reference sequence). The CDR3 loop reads CASSYTGQGPNYEQYF. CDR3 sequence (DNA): TGTGCCAGCAGTTACACCGGACAGGGACCTAACTACGAGCAGTACTTC.

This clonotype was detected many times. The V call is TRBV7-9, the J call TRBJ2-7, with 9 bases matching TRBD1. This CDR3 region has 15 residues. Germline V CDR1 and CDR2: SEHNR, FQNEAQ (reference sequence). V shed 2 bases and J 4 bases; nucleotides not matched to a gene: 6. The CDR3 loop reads CASSLWADRGYEQYF. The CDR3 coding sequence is TGTGCCAGCAGCTTATGGGCGGACAGGGGATACGAGCAGTACTTC.

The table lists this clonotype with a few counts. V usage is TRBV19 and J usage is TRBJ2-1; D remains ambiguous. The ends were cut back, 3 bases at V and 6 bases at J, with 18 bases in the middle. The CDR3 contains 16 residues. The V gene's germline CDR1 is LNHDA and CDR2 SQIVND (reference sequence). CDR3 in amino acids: CASSIHTSGPSNEQFF. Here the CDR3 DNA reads TGTGCCAGTAGTATCCATACCTCAGGTCCCAGCAATGAGCAGTTCTTC.

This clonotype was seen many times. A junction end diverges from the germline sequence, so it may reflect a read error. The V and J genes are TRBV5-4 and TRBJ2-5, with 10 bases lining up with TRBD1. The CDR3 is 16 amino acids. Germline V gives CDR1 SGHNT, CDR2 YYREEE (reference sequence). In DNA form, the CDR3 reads TGTGGCAGCAGCCGAACGACAGGGGGCGAATTTGAGACCCAGTACTTC. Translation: CGSSRTTGGEFETQYF.

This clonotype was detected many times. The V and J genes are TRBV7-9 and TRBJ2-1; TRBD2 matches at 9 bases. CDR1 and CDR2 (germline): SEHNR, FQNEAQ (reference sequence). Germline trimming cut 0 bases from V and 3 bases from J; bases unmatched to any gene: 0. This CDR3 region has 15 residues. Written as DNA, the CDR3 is TGTGCCAGCAGCTTAGCGACTAGCGGCTACAATGAGCAGTTCTTC. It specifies CASSLATSGYNEQFF. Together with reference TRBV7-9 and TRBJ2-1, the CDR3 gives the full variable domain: DTGVSQNPRHKITKRGQNVTFRCDPISEHNRLYWYRQTLGQGPEFLTYFQNEAQLEKSRLLSDRFSAERPKGSFSTLEIQRTEQGDSAMYLCASSLATSGYNEQFFGPGTRLTVL.

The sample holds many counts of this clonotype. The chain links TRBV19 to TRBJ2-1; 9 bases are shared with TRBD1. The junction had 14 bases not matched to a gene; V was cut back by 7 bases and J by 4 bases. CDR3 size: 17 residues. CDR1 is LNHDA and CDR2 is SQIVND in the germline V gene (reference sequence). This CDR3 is CASNTGGTGGGYNEQFF. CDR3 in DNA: TGTGCCAGTAACACCGGGGGCACAGGGGGCGGGTACAATGAGCAGTTCTTC.

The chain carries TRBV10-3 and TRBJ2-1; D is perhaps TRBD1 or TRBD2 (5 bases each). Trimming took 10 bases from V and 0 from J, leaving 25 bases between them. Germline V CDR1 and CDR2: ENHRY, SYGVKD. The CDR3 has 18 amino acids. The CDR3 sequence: CATLRGVIPRSSYNEQFF. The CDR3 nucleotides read TGTGCCACCCTAAGGGGAGTTATCCCACGAAGCTCCTACAATGAGCAGTTCTTC.

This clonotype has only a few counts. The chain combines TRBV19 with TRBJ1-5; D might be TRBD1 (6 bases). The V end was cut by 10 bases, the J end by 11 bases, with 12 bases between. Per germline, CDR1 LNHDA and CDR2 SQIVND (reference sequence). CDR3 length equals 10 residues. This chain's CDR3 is CATSQGTQHF. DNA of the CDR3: TGTGCCACCTCCCAGGGGACCCAGCATTTT.

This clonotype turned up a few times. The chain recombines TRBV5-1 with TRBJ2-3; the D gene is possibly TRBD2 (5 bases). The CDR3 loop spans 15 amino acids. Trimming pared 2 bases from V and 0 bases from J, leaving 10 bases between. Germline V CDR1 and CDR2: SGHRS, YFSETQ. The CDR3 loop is CASSFLRTSTDTQYF. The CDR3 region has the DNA TGCGCCAGCAGCTTCCTCAGGACTAGCACAGATACGCAGTATTTT.

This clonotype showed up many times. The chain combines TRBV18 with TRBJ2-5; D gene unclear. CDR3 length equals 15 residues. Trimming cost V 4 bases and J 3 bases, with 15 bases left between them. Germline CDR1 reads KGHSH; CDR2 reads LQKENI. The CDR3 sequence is CASSLAADRKETQYF. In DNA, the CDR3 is TGTGCCAGCTCACTTGCCGCGGACCGCAAAGAGACCCAGTACTTC.

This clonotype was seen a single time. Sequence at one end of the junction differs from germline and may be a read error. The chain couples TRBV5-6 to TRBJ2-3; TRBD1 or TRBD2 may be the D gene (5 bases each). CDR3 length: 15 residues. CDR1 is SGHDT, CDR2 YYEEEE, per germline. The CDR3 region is CAISFGGTSTDTQYF. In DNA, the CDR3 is TGTGCCATCAGCTTTGGGGGTACTAGCACAGATACGCAGTATTTT.

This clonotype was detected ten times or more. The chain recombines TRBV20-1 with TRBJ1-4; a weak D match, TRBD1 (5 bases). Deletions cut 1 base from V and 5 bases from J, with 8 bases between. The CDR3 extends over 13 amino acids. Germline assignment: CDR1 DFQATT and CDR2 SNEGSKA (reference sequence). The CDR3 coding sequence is TGCAGTGCTAGAGGGGGGTACAATGAAAAACTGTTTTTT. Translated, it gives CSARGGYNEKLFF.

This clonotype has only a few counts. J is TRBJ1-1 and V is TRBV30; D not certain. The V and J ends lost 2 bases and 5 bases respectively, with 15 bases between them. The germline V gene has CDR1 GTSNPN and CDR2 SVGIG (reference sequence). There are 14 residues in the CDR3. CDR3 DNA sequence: TGTGCCTGGAGTTCTCTGGGAGCGGGGACTGAAGCTTTCTTT. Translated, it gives CAWSSLGAGTEAFF.

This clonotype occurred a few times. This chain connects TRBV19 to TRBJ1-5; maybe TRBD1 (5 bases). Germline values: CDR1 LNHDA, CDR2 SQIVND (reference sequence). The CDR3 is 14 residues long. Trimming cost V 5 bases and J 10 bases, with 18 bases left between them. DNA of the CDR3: TGTGCCAGTAGTCTTCAGGGAGGGTCTGGCCCCCAGCATTTT. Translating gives CASSLQGGSGPQHF.

This CDR3 reads CASSQARLAGGPEGPDTQYF. Here the CDR3 DNA reads TGTGCCAGCAGCCAAGCGAGACTAGCGGGAGGGCCTGAGGGCCCCGATACGCAGTATTTT. The chain uses TRBV4-2 and TRBJ2-3; 14 positions match TRBD2. The CDR3 has 20 residues. The V gene's germline CDR1 is LGHNA and CDR2 YNFKEQ. Trimming removed 1 base from V and 6 bases from J; junction bases left unmatched: 15.

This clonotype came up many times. CDR3 loop: CASSSQASGPNNEQFF. The CDR3 DNA follows: TGCGCCAGCAGCTCTCAGGCCAGCGGGCCCAACAATGAGCAGTTCTTC. The chain is built from TRBV4-3 and TRBJ2-1; D may be TRBD2 (6 bases). Germline CDR1 and CDR2: LGHNA and YSLEER. This CDR3 has 16 residues. Trimming left V 5 bases short and J 5 bases short, with 19 bases between.

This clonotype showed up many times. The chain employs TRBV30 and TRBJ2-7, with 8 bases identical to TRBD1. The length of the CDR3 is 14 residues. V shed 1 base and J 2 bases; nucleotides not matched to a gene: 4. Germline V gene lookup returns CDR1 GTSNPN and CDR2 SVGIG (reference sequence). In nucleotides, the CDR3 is TGTGCCTGGAGTGGATGGACAGGGACCTACGAGCAGTACTTC. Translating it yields CAWSGWTGTYEQYF.

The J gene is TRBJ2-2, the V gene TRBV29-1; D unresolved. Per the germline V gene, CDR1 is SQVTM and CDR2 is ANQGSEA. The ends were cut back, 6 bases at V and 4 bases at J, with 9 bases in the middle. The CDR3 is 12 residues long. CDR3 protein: CSVPFGTGELFF. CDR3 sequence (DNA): TGCAGCGTCCCTTTCGGCACCGGGGAGCTGTTTTTT.

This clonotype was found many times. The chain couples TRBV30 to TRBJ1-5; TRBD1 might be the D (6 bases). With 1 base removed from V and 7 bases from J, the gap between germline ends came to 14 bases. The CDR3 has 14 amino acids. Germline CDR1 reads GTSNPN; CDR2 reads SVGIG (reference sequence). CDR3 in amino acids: CAWSEGTYLQPQHF. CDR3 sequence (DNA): TGTGCCTGGAGTGAGGGGACATACTTACAGCCCCAGCATTTT. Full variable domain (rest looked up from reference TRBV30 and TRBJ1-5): SQTIHQWPATLVQPVGSPLSLECTVEGTSNPNLYWYRQAAGRGLQLLFYSVGIGQISSEVPQNLSASRPQDRQFILSSKKLLLSDSGFYLCAWSEGTYLQPQHFGDGTRLSIL.

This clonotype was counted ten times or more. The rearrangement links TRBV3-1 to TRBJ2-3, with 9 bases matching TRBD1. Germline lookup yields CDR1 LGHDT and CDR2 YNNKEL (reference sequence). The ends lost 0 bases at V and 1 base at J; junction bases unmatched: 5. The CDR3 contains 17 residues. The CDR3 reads CASSQDLRQGGTDTQYF. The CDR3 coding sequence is TGTGCCAGCAGCCAAGACTTACGACAGGGGGGCACAGATACGCAGTATTTT.

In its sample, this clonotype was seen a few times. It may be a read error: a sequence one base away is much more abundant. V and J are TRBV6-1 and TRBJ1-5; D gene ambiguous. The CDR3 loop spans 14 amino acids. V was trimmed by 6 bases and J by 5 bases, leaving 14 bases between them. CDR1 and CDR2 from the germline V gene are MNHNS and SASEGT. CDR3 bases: TGTGCCAGCAGCCTCGGACGTGGCGATCAGCCCCAGCATTTT. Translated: CASSLGRGDQPQHF.

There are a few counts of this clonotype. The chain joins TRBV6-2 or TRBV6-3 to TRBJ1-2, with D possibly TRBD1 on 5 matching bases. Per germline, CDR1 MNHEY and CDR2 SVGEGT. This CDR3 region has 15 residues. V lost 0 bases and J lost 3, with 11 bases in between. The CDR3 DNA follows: TGTGCCAGCAGTTACTCGGAGGAGGGGTACTATGGCTACACCTTC. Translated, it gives CASSYSEEGYYGYTF.

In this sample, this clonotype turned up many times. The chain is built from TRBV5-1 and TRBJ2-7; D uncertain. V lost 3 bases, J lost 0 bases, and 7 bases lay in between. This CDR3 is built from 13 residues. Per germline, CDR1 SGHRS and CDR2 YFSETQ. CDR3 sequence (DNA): TGCGCCAGCAGCTGGGCCGTCTCCTACGAGCAGTACTTC. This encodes CASSWAVSYEQYF. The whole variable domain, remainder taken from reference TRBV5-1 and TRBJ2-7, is KAGVTQTPRYLIKTRGQQVTLSCSPISGHRSVSWYQQTPGQGLQFLFEYFSETQRNKGNFPGRFSGRQFSNSRSEMNVSTLELGDSALYLCASSWAVSYEQYFGPGTRLTVT.

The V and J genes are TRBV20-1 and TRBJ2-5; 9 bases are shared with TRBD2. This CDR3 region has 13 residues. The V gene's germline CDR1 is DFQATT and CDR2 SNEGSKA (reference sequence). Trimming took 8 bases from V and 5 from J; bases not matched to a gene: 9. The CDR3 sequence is CSTGSGGRETQYF. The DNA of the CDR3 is TGCAGTACCGGGAGCGGGGGGCGGGAGACCCAGTACTTC.

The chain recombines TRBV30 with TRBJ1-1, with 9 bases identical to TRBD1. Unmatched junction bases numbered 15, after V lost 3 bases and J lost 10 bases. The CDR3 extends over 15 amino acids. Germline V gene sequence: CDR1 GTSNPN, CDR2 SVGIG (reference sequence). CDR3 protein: CAWSYTLTGGGLAFF. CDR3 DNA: TGTGCCTGGAGCTACACCCTTACAGGGGGCGGTCTAGCTTTCTTT.

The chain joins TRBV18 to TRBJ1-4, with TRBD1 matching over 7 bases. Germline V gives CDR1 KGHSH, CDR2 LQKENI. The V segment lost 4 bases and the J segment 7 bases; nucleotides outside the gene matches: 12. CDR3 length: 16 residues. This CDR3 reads CASSRSEGGGGEKLFF. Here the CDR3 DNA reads TGTGCCAGCTCACGATCCGAAGGGGGCGGAGGTGAAAAACTGTTTTTT.